These T cell receptor beta chains were read from a single sample in a study of neoadjuvant anti-PD-1 for oral cavity cancer. Using immunoSEQ multiplex PCR, the repertoire was profiled, and TCRdb retains in-frame clones only, with some absent. In the table there are over 13,000 clones, 70% to 80% of which are singletons. This sample comprised PBMCs, obtained after nivolumab (anti-PD-1) treatment. These receptors were taken from a person aged 35-79 years with oral cavity squamous cell carcinoma. The conserved cysteine and the conserved F or W are not part of the CDR3 here. The order of the fields is J gene, V gene, clone size, CDR3 protein. Size is stated for part of the rows, as once, few or many counts, or as a class when the clone is expanded.

j_call: TRBJ1-3
v_call: TRBV6-5
clone_size: NA
cdr3_aa: ASSYGRVSGNTIY

j_call: TRBJ1-3
v_call: TRBV19
clone_size: NA
cdr3_aa: ASVMDPSGNTIY

j_call: TRBJ2-5
v_call: TRBV18
clone_size: once
cdr3_aa: ASSPRTSGQETQY

j_call: TRBJ2-1
v_call: TRBV7-3
clone_size: once
cdr3_aa: ASSLNSLSNEQF

j_call: TRBJ2-1
v_call: TRBV2
clone_size: NA
cdr3_aa: ASSEEGAGAGYEQF

j_call: TRBJ1-6
v_call: TRBV7-9
clone_size: NA
cdr3_aa: ASSLRVAGSSPLH

j_call: TRBJ1-3
v_call: TRBV9
clone_size: NA
cdr3_aa: ASSVGGGQGLSSGNTIY

j_call: TRBJ1-1
v_call: TRBV7-6
clone_size: few
cdr3_aa: ASSSENRVAEAF

j_call: TRBJ1-1
v_call: TRBV5-1
clone_size: NA
cdr3_aa: ASRFAYMNTEAF

j_call: TRBJ2-7
v_call: TRBV7-9
clone_size: NA
cdr3_aa: ASSPDRLGGEQY

j_call: TRBJ2-1
v_call: TRBV10-1
clone_size: NA
cdr3_aa: ASSESSRREQF

j_call: TRBJ1-5
v_call: TRBV2
clone_size: NA
cdr3_aa: ASSGNNQPQH

j_call: TRBJ1-2
v_call: TRBV4-1
clone_size: NA
cdr3_aa: ASSQPLRRNYGYT

j_call: TRBJ2-7
v_call: TRBV20-1
clone_size: NA
cdr3_aa: SASVEEQY

j_call: TRBJ1-2
v_call: TRBV12-5
clone_size: once
cdr3_aa: ASGLSGAPGYT

j_call: TRBJ1-1
v_call: TRBV12-2
clone_size: NA
cdr3_aa: ASRRLIRTEAF

j_call: TRBJ2-3
v_call: TRBV30
clone_size: NA
cdr3_aa: AVAMILTDTQY

j_call: TRBJ2-3
v_call: TRBV30
clone_size: NA
cdr3_aa: AWTNTGIDTQY

j_call: TRBJ2-5
v_call: TRBV11-2
clone_size: NA
cdr3_aa: ASSSETQY

j_call: TRBJ2-3
v_call: TRBV6-1
clone_size: NA
cdr3_aa: ASKTSGSADTQY

j_call: TRBJ2-1
v_call: TRBV2
clone_size: few
cdr3_aa: ASGRDSEQF

j_call: TRBJ2-7
v_call: TRBV9
clone_size: NA
cdr3_aa: ASSPQEGAYYEQY

j_call: TRBJ2-7
v_call: TRBV5-1
clone_size: few
cdr3_aa: ASSTTSGIEVQY

j_call: TRBJ2-1
v_call: TRBV5-1
clone_size: NA
cdr3_aa: ASKSLAGVKNEQF

j_call: NA
v_call: TRBV4-1
clone_size: NA
cdr3_aa: ASSLGTANYEQY

j_call: TRBJ2-1
v_call: TRBV11-2
clone_size: NA
cdr3_aa: ASSLRLAGGPGSYNEQF

j_call: TRBJ2-1
v_call: TRBV7-2
clone_size: NA
cdr3_aa: ARGGNEQF

j_call: TRBJ2-3
v_call: TRBV9
clone_size: NA
cdr3_aa: ASSASTGTASTDTQY

j_call: TRBJ2-4
v_call: TRBV5-1
clone_size: NA
cdr3_aa: ASSFSLPSKNIQY

j_call: TRBJ2-7
v_call: TRBV10-1
clone_size: NA
cdr3_aa: ASSPGSGGVYEQY